The rows below give T cell receptor beta chains drawn from one sample of a study of T cell responses to AZD1222 COVID-19 vaccine. Clones were read by immunoSEQ multiplex PCR, and TCRdb kept only the in-frame ones, dropping some. The sample consists of some 150,000 clones, less than 95% of them appearing once. The source material was peripheral blood, sampled on day 0 of AZD1222 vaccination. These receptors were collected from an adult in good health. Both conserved end residues are part of each CDR3.

cdr3_aa: CASSIYRGRGTDTQYF; cdr3_length: 16; v_call: TRBV5-6; j_call: TRBJ2-3
cdr3_aa: CAISDGEHQPQHF; cdr3_length: 13; v_call: TRBV10-3; j_call: TRBJ1-5
cdr3_aa: CASSPFGTEAFF; cdr3_length: 12; v_call: TRBV6-6; j_call: TRBJ1-1
cdr3_aa: CASSLDRGGLYTEAFF; cdr3_length: 16; v_call: TRBV6-5; j_call: TRBJ1-1
cdr3_aa: CASSLQGAVFTEAFF; cdr3_length: 15; v_call: TRBV7-2; j_call: TRBJ1-1
cdr3_aa: CASSQESGTSEAFF; cdr3_length: 14; v_call: TRBV3-1/TRBV3-2; j_call: TRBJ1-1
cdr3_aa: CASSYLQNYEQYF; cdr3_length: 13; v_call: TRBV6-2/TRBV6-3; j_call: TRBJ2-7
cdr3_aa: CASSQVHGTELHTGELFF; cdr3_length: 18; v_call: TRBV3-1/TRBV3-2; j_call: TRBJ2-2
cdr3_aa: CASSLTSGGTDTQYF; cdr3_length: 15; v_call: TRBV7-7; j_call: TRBJ2-3
cdr3_aa: CAISESRGTGGLNEQFF; cdr3_length: 17; v_call: TRBV10-3; j_call: TRBJ2-1
cdr3_aa: CASSLAQQQNIQYF; cdr3_length: 14; v_call: TRBV5-8; j_call: TRBJ2-4
cdr3_aa: CASSPTSDGGNEQFF; cdr3_length: 15; v_call: TRBV11-2; j_call: TRBJ2-1
cdr3_aa: CASSPDRGRGRNEQFF; cdr3_length: 16; v_call: TRBV7-2; j_call: TRBJ2-1
cdr3_aa: CASSYPLAGELFF; cdr3_length: 13; v_call: TRBV6-5; j_call: TRBJ2-2
cdr3_aa: CASSPLAGGSDTQYF; cdr3_length: 15; v_call: TRBV11-2; j_call: TRBJ2-3
cdr3_aa: CASSEAVTGAYEQYF; cdr3_length: 15; v_call: TRBV6-1; j_call: TRBJ2-7
cdr3_aa: CSSGRGFSSYNEQFF; cdr3_length: 15; v_call: TRBV29-1; j_call: TRBJ2-1
cdr3_aa: CATSRGLAGGNEQFF; cdr3_length: 15; v_call: TRBV15; j_call: TRBJ2-1
cdr3_aa: CASSLGAAANSPLHF; cdr3_length: 15; v_call: TRBV7-9; j_call: TRBJ1-6
cdr3_aa: CASSFWDRIGNTIYF; cdr3_length: 15; v_call: TRBV7-9; j_call: TRBJ1-3
cdr3_aa: CASSTLGETQYF; cdr3_length: 12; v_call: TRBV19; j_call: TRBJ2-5
cdr3_aa: CASSRGGGVIGTFF; cdr3_length: 14; v_call: TRBV27; j_call: TRBJ1-1